These T cell receptor beta chains were read from a single sample in a study of blood T cells in healthy people across ages. MiXCR, run by TCRdb on the 5' RACE reads, gives a single entry per CDR3 protein. The table has about 680,000 distinct CDR3 sequences, around half seen once. The sequencing input was blood. The receptors derive from a woman aged 55 to 70 in good health. The CDR3 runs from the conserved cysteine through the conserved F or W. Fields, in order: clone size, V gene, D gene, J gene, CDR3 DNA, CDR3 protein. D genes are given only for firm matches. Only some rows state a clone size, as once, few, many or a class for expanded clones.

size: .; V: TRBV5-6; D: .; J: TRBJ2-5; DNA: TGTGCCAGCAGCTTGGGTAGGCGAGAGACCCAGTACTTC; CDR3: CASSLGRRETQYF
size: few; V: TRBV24-1; D: .; J: TRBJ2-5; DNA: TGTGCCACCAGTGATTTTGGCCCCAGCTACCAAGAGACCCAGTACTTC; CDR3: CATSDFGPSYQETQYF
size: few; V: TRBV29-1; D: TRBD2; J: TRBJ2-7; DNA: TGCAGCGTAGAGCGGGGGTGCTACGAGCAGTACTTC; CDR3: CSVERGCYEQYF
size: .; V: TRBV20-1; D: TRBD2; J: TRBJ2-1; DNA: TGCAGTGCAACCGGGACTAGCGGGAGTGCCTACAATGAGCAGTTCTTC; CDR3: CSATGTSGSAYNEQFF
size: .; V: TRBV28; D: .; J: TRBJ2-7; DNA: TGTGCCAGCAGTTTATTAGGAGCGCAGTATGACCCCTACGAGCAGTACTTC; CDR3: CASSLLGAQYDPYEQYF
size: .; V: TRBV4-3; D: .; J: TRBJ1-1; DNA: TGCGCCAGCAGCCAAGCCTCGACGGTTGGGTACACTGAAGCTTTCTTT; CDR3: CASSQASTVGYTEAFF
size: .; V: TRBV4-3; D: TRBD2; J: TRBJ2-3; DNA: TGCGCCAACAGCCAAGAAACGGGAGCGGGGGCAGATACGCAGTATTTT; CDR3: CANSQETGAGADTQYF
size: many; V: TRBV29-1; D: TRBD1; J: TRBJ2-3; DNA: TGCAGCCTAGGGACAGGGATCATGTCAGATACGCAGTATTTT; CDR3: CSLGTGIMSDTQYF
size: .; V: TRBV3-1; D: TRBD2; J: TRBJ2-7; DNA: TGTGCCAGCAGCCAAGGATATAAGGGACTAGCGGGATCCGGGCAGTACTTC; CDR3: CASSQGYKGLAGSGQYF
size: few; V: TRBV2; D: TRBD1; J: TRBJ1-5; DNA: TGTGCCAGCGGGACAGAGGCCAATCAGCCCCAGCATTTT; CDR3: CASGTEANQPQHF
size: .; V: TRBV7-2; D: TRBD2; J: TRBJ2-7; DNA: TGTGCCAGCAGCCTGTCTGCGGGAGGGAGGGTCGTGCAGTACTTC; CDR3: CASSLSAGGRVVQYF
size: once; V: TRBV5-1; D: TRBD1; J: TRBJ1-3; DNA: TGCGCCAGCAGCTTGGGACAGGGCCGAAACACCATATATTTT; CDR3: CASSLGQGRNTIYF
size: few; V: TRBV5-1; D: .; J: TRBJ2-5; DNA: TGCGCCAGCAGCTTGGAGGGTTCCCTTTGGGAGACCCAGTACTTC; CDR3: CASSLEGSLWETQYF
size: .; V: TRBV27; D: .; J: TRBJ2-7; DNA: TGTGCCAGCAGTTTAAGGGTGGGTTTTGCCTACAATGAGCAGTACTTC; CDR3: CASSLRVGFAYNEQYF
size: few; V: TRBV28; D: TRBD1; J: TRBJ1-2; DNA: TGTGCCAGCAGGTCGGGACAGACCCTCTATGGCTACACCTTC; CDR3: CASRSGQTLYGYTF
size: few; V: TRBV12-3/TRBV12-4; D: .; J: TRBJ2-7; DNA: TGTGCCAGCAGTTTTGAGCTGGGCACCTACGAGCAGTACTTC; CDR3: CASSFELGTYEQYF
size: .; V: TRBV20-1; D: .; J: TRBJ1-1; DNA: TGCAGTGCTAAGACGGACAGCCTTAACACTGAAGCTTTCTTT; CDR3: CSAKTDSLNTEAFF
size: few; V: TRBV10-3; D: TRBD2; J: TRBJ2-7; DNA: TGTGCCACCCGGACTAGCGGACAACCCTACGAGCAGTACTTC; CDR3: CATRTSGQPYEQYF
size: .; V: TRBV28; D: .; J: TRBJ2-4; DNA: TGTGCCCTTGGGGGCAGGGGATGGCGGGAGCAGTACTTC; CDR3: CALGGRGWREQYF
size: .; V: TRBV6-2/TRBV6-3; D: .; J: TRBJ2-1; DNA: TGTGCCAGCAGTGGGCCGGGCTTCAATGAGCAGTTCTTC; CDR3: CASSGPGFNEQFF
size: once; V: TRBV7-6; D: .; J: TRBJ2-5; DNA: TGTGCCAGCAGCCCCGCGACGGTCAATTCGGAGACCCAGTACTTC; CDR3: CASSPATVNSETQYF
size: .; V: TRBV10-3; D: TRBD2; J: TRBJ2-3; DNA: TGTGCCATCAGAGCTAGCGGCAGAGATACGCAGTATTTT; CDR3: CAIRASGRDTQYF
size: .; V: TRBV29-1; D: TRBD1; J: TRBJ1-1; DNA: TGCAGCACCCGGACAGGCTCCACTGAAGCTTTCTTT; CDR3: CSTRTGSTEAFF
size: .; V: TRBV28; D: .; J: TRBJ2-7; DNA: TGTGCCAGCATCAGGTCAAGGGAGCAGTACTTC; CDR3: CASIRSREQYF
size: .; V: TRBV20-1; D: .; J: TRBJ1-4; DNA: TGCAGTGCAGTGACTAATGAAAAACTGTTTTTT; CDR3: CSAVTNEKLFF
size: .; V: TRBV20-1; D: .; J: TRBJ1-2; DNA: TGCAGTGCTAGGAGAGGGGGTGAGTCCTATGGCTACACCTTC; CDR3: CSARRGGESYGYTF
size: .; V: TRBV5-1; D: .; J: TRBJ2-6; DNA: TGCGCCAGCAGCACCAGTGCAGGCTCTGGGGCCAACGTCCTGACTTTC; CDR3: CASSTSAGSGANVLTF
size: .; V: TRBV10-2; D: .; J: TRBJ2-1; DNA: TGCGCCAGCGGTTACTCCCTCTCCTACAATGAGCAGTTCTTC; CDR3: CASGYSLSYNEQFF
size: once; V: TRBV12-3/TRBV12-4; D: TRBD2; J: TRBJ2-1; DNA: TGTGCCAGCAGTCCTAGTTGGCGGGAGCGGGAGAACAATGAGCAGTTCTTC; CDR3: CASSPSWRERENNEQFF
size: .; V: TRBV6-1; D: .; J: TRBJ1-2; DNA: TGTGCCAGCAGTGAAGCGCGTCGGCAGGGAGGCGGCTACACCTTC; CDR3: CASSEARRQGGGYTF
size: once; V: TRBV9; D: .; J: TRBJ1-1; DNA: TGTGCCAGCAGCGTAGAAGGGGGGATGAACACTGAAGCTTTCTTT; CDR3: CASSVEGGMNTEAFF
size: .; V: TRBV18; D: .; J: TRBJ2-5; DNA: TGTGCCAGCTCACCACTAGTTTTGGGGGAAGAGACCCAGTACTTC; CDR3: CASSPLVLGEETQYF
size: .; V: TRBV6-5; D: .; J: TRBJ1-5; DNA: TGTGCCAGCAGTTACTCCGCCAGAAATAGCAATCAGCCCCAGCATTTT; CDR3: CASSYSARNSNQPQHF
size: .; V: TRBV10-3; D: .; J: TRBJ2-7; DNA: TGTGCCATCAGTGAGTCCGCGACTAACTACGAGCAGTACTTC; CDR3: CAISESATNYEQYF
size: few; V: TRBV25-1; D: TRBD1; J: TRBJ2-7; DNA: TGTGCCAGCAGTCCTTTTGACAGGGGGCTCGGCGAGCAGTACTTC; CDR3: CASSPFDRGLGEQYF
size: many; V: TRBV7-2; D: TRBD2; J: TRBJ2-3; DNA: TGTGCCAGCAGCCCAGGACTAGCGGGAGACCGTGCGCAGTATTTT; CDR3: CASSPGLAGDRAQYF
size: .; V: TRBV2; D: .; J: TRBJ1-2; DNA: TGTGCCAGCAAAAAGGGGATCAACCATGGCTACACCTTC; CDR3: CASKKGINHGYTF
size: .; V: TRBV29-1; D: TRBD2; J: TRBJ2-6; DNA: TGCAGCGTTACTAGCGGGACTCCCTCTGGGGCCAACGTCCTGACTTTC; CDR3: CSVTSGTPSGANVLTF
size: .; V: TRBV4-3; D: TRBD1; J: TRBJ1-2; DNA: TGCGCCAGCAGCCAAGACTTAGGGGACAGGGGATTCTATGGCTACACCTTC; CDR3: CASSQDLGDRGFYGYTF
size: medium-sized; V: TRBV27; D: .; J: TRBJ2-1; DNA: TGTGCCAGCAGGAGCCAGCTCGTTCAGTTCTTC; CDR3: CASRSQLVQFF
size: many; V: TRBV4-3; D: .; J: TRBJ1-2; DNA: TGCGCCAGCAGCCAAGATCGTTCAGGGCTCGGCTATGGCTACACCTTC; CDR3: CASSQDRSGLGYGYTF
size: few; V: TRBV2; D: TRBD1; J: TRBJ2-7; DNA: TGTGCCAGCAGATCTCCGGGACAGGGGCCCAACGAGCAGTACTTC; CDR3: CASRSPGQGPNEQYF
size: .; V: TRBV20-1; D: TRBD1; J: TRBJ1-2; DNA: TGCAGTGCTACTAGACAGGGTTTGGGAGGCTACACCTTC; CDR3: CSATRQGLGGYTF
size: .; V: TRBV11-2; D: .; J: TRBJ2-7; DNA: TGTGCCAGCAGCCCCTACGGGGGCGCTTACAATGAGCAGTACTTC; CDR3: CASSPYGGAYNEQYF
size: few; V: TRBV6-2/TRBV6-3; D: .; J: TRBJ1-2; DNA: TGTGCCAGCAGTTACTACAGGGAGTCCGGCTACACCTTC; CDR3: CASSYYRESGYTF
size: .; V: TRBV24-1; D: .; J: TRBJ2-7; DNA: TGTGCCACCAGGGCCGACAGCTCCTACGAGCAGTACTTC; CDR3: CATRADSSYEQYF
size: once; V: TRBV29-1; D: .; J: TRBJ2-1; DNA: TGCAACGTTGAAGATCTGAGAGCGGAGAGCTCCTACAATGAGCAGTTCTTC; CDR3: CNVEDLRAESSYNEQFF
size: few; V: TRBV6-2/TRBV6-3; D: .; J: TRBJ2-1; DNA: TGTGCCAGCAGTCGCAGGGGAGAGTCCTACAATGAGCAGTTCTTC; CDR3: CASSRRGESYNEQFF
size: .; V: TRBV7-2; D: TRBD2; J: TRBJ2-5; DNA: TGTGCCAGCAGCCCCCAGACTAGCGGGAGAATCGGTGAGCAGTACTTC; CDR3: CASSPQTSGRIGEQYF
size: few; V: TRBV10-3; D: .; J: TRBJ2-2; DNA: TGTGCCATCAACCCGAATGGGCCGAACACCGGGGAGCTGTTTTTT; CDR3: CAINPNGPNTGELFF
size: .; V: TRBV20-1; D: .; J: TRBJ2-1; DNA: TGCAGTGCCCGAGACCCAACCGGGGCATACAATGAGCAGTTCTTC; CDR3: CSARDPTGAYNEQFF
size: .; V: TRBV5-1; D: TRBD2; J: TRBJ2-5; DNA: TGCGCCAGCAGCTTGGGCCCACTAGCGGACGGCGGGACCCAGTACTTC; CDR3: CASSLGPLADGGTQYF
size: few; V: TRBV24-1; D: TRBD2; J: TRBJ2-1; DNA: TGTGCCACCAGTGTGGCTAGCGGGATTCATGAGCAGTTCTTC; CDR3: CATSVASGIHEQFF
size: .; V: TRBV28; D: .; J: TRBJ1-2; DNA: TGTGCCAGCAGCTCCGTAGACGGCTATGGCTACACCTTC; CDR3: CASSSVDGYGYTF
size: .; V: TRBV28; D: TRBD2; J: TRBJ2-5; DNA: TGTGCCAGCAGTTTAGTGTCGTCAGGACTAGCGGAGACCCCGCAGTACTTC; CDR3: CASSLVSSGLAETPQYF